These 21 T cell receptor beta chains came from one sample sequenced in a study of blood T cell repertoires in COVID-19. Profiling relied on immunoSEQ multiplex PCR, and the TCRdb table lists in-frame clones only, not all of them. The sample carries some 270,000 clones, roughly 86% recorded once. Sequences were obtained from peripheral blood. The receptors derive from a man aged 35 to 55 with active or convalescent COVID-19.

This chain uses TRBV15 with TRBJ1-4, with TRBD1 identical over 7 bases. V lost 8 bases to trimming and J lost 2 bases; unmatched junction nucleotides: 11. Germline V lookup: CDR1 LNHNV, CDR2 YYDKDF (reference sequence). The length of the CDR3 is 16 residues. CDR3 in amino acids: CATSPSRGMTNEKLFF. The CDR3 coding sequence is TGTGCCACCTCCCCCAGCAGGGGGATGACTAATGAAAAACTGTTTTTT.

This chain connects TRBV5-1 to TRBJ1-2; 7 positions agree with TRBD1. The CDR3 runs to 13 residues. Germline CDR1 is SGHRS and CDR2 is YFSETQ. The trim removed 4 bases at V and 3 bases at J, leaving 3 bases unmatched. DNA for the CDR3: TGCGCCAGCAGCGGGCAGGGGGACTATGGCTACACCTTC. Translated, it gives CASSGQGDYGYTF.

J is TRBJ1-4 and V is TRBV4-1; D gene unclear. V was shortened by 4 bases and J by 6 bases, with 9 bases between the two germline ends. In germline, CDR1 is MGHRA, CDR2 YSYEKL. CDR3 size: 13 residues. CDR3: CASSPDGDEKLFF. The CDR3 DNA follows: TGCGCCAGCAGCCCTGACGGGGATGAAAAACTGTTTTTT.

This chain joins TRBV7-2 and TRBJ2-1; D unclear. CDR3 length equals 15 residues. The V end was cut by 5 bases, the J end by 8 bases, with 19 bases between. Germline V CDR1 and CDR2: SGHTA, FQGNSA. The CDR3, as DNA: TGTGCCAGCAGCCCCTCCTCAAGGCTGGAGCATGAGCAGTTCTTC. Protein product: CASSPSSRLEHEQFF.

The CDR3 loop is CASSLGRAGADTQYF. CDR3 nucleotide sequence: TGTGCCAGCAGCTTGGGCCGGGCGGGCGCAGATACGCAGTATTTT. This chain uses TRBV7-9 with TRBJ2-3, with D possibly being TRBD2 (5 bases). V gave up 3 bases and J gave up 4 bases, with 14 bases separating them. Germline V gene data show CDR1 as SEHNR and CDR2 as FQNEAQ (reference sequence). The CDR3 is 15 residues long.

V is TRBV19 and J is TRBJ1-2, with D hard to call. Trimming shortened V by 7 bases and J by 2 bases, and 11 bases separated the two germline ends. CDR3 length: 13 amino acids. CDR1 and CDR2 (germline): LNHDA, SQIVND (reference sequence). Written as DNA, the CDR3 is TGTGCCAGTAATGGCATACAGAACTATGGCTACACCTTC. This gives the protein CASNGIQNYGYTF.

The V gene is TRBV5-6, the J gene TRBJ1-1; D is perhaps TRBD1 (6 bases). V gave up 2 bases and J gave up 5 bases, with 10 bases separating them. This CDR3 is 13 amino acids long. Per the germline V gene, CDR1 is SGHDT and CDR2 is YYEEEE. The CDR3 DNA follows: TGTGCCAGCAGCTTCGGTCAGGGGACTGAAGCTTTCTTT. Translating gives CASSFGQGTEAFF.

The chain employs TRBV19 and TRBJ1-2, with D possibly being TRBD1 (5 bases). Germline lookup yields CDR1 LNHDA and CDR2 SQIVND (reference sequence). V lost 3 bases and J 2 bases, leaving 10 bases between the germline ends. The CDR3 runs 14 residues. CDR3 amino acids: CASSIGRVNYGYTF. Here the CDR3 DNA reads TGTGCCAGTAGTATCGGCAGGGTGAACTATGGCTACACCTTC.

The CDR3 DNA sequence: TGTGCCAGTAGTCCGCTAGACGGAACTGAAGCTTTCTTT. Translated, it gives CASSPLDGTEAFF. This chain joins TRBV19 and TRBJ1-1; D ambiguous. The CDR3 spans 13 residues. Germline values: CDR1 LNHDA, CDR2 SQIVND (reference sequence). The V gene lost 5 bases and the J gene lost 5 bases, with 12 bases spanning the gap.

The rearrangement joins TRBV21-1 to TRBJ1-6. TRBV21-1 has pseudogene status. The CDR3 has 16 residues. Here the CDR3 DNA reads TGTGCCAGCAGCAAAGCGCGAGGAGGGGTAAATTCACCCCTCCACTTT. This gives the protein CASSKARGGVNSPLHF.

This chain connects TRBV6-4 to TRBJ2-1; 8 bases agree with TRBD1. The CDR3 sequence is 14 residues long. Trimming took 6 bases from V and 6 from J; bases not matched to a gene: 7. Germline V lookup: CDR1 MRHNA, CDR2 SNTAGT. CDR3 sequence (DNA): TGTGCCAGCAGCCCGGGACAGGTTTTCAATGAGCAGTTCTTC. It yields the protein CASSPGQVFNEQFF.

The chain recombines TRBV7-9 with TRBJ1-1; D ambiguous. Germline assignment: CDR1 SEHNR and CDR2 FQNEAQ (reference sequence). This CDR3 has 14 amino acids. The ends were cut back, 3 bases at V and 5 bases at J, with 13 bases in the middle. CDR3 loop: CASSFVLEYTEAFF. CDR3 coding DNA: TGTGCCAGCAGCTTTGTTTTAGAGTATACTGAAGCTTTCTTT.

The chain employs TRBV3-1 (or the pseudogene TRBV3-2) and TRBJ2-7; TRBD1 is a possible D gene (6 bases). The CDR3 has 14 residues. Germline CDR1 and CDR2: LGHDT and YNNKEL (reference sequence). The V end was cut by 4 bases, the J end by 3 bases, with 13 bases between. The CDR3 bases are TGTGCCAGCAGCCCTTGGACAGAAAACTACGAGCAGTACTTC. Translating gives CASSPWTENYEQYF.

The chain recombines TRBV2 with TRBJ1-5, with D maybe TRBD1 (5 bases). CDR1 is SNHLY and CDR2 is FYNNEI in the germline V gene. V dropped 4 bases and J dropped 4 bases, with 8 bases sitting between them. The CDR3 consists of 13 residues. As DNA, the CDR3 is TGTGCCAGCAGTGCAGGGTCAAATCAGCCCCAGCATTTT. The encoded protein is CASSAGSNQPQHF.

The chain is built from TRBV12-3 or TRBV12-4 and TRBJ2-2, with D perhaps TRBD2 (6 bases). This CDR3 spans 13 amino acids. Trimming took 3 bases from V and 6 from J, leaving 8 bases between them. Here the CDR3 reads CASSFGTSGELFF. CDR3 nucleotide sequence: TGTGCCAGCAGTTTTGGGACTTCCGGGGAGCTGTTTTTT.

This clone was detected once. The chain combines TRBV2 with TRBJ2-6; 8 bases fit TRBD1. The CDR3 is made up of 19 amino acids. From germline, CDR1 is SNHLY and CDR2 FYNNEI. The V and J ends lost 3 bases and 1 base, in that order; junction bases with no gene match: 11. The CDR3 sequence: CASSDDSGGLMSGANVLTF. The CDR3 nucleotides read TGTGCCAGCAGTGACGACTCAGGGGGCTTAATGTCTGGGGCCAACGTCCTGACTTTC.

The CDR3 DNA is TGTGCCACCAGTGACGGGTATCAGCCCCAGCATTTT. It codes for CATSDGYQPQHF. The rearrangement uses TRBV24-1 and TRBJ1-5; D uncertain. This CDR3 has 12 amino acids. Germline CDR1 KGHDR, CDR2 SFDVKD. The V and J ends lost 4 bases and 5 bases respectively, with 5 bases between them.

The chain uses TRBV12-5 and TRBJ2-1, with 10 positions matching TRBD2. CDR1 LGHNT and CDR2 FRNRAP come from the germline V gene. V shed 6 bases, J shed 5 bases, and the junction held 10 bases outside the gene matches. The CDR3 covers 16 residues. CDR3: CASGSPNGTSDNEQFF. CDR3 nucleotide sequence: TGTGCTAGTGGCTCCCCCAACGGGACTAGCGACAATGAGCAGTTCTTC.

The chain employs TRBV14 and TRBJ2-3, with TRBD2 as a possible D gene (6 bases). This CDR3 contains 15 residues. The germline V gene encodes CDR1 SGHDN and CDR2 FVKESK. V lost 4 bases, J lost 6 bases, and 17 bases lay in between. The CDR3 bases are TGTGCCAGCAGCCTACTGGTGGGGGGAACGGATACGCAGTATTTT. This gives the protein CASSLLVGGTDTQYF.

This chain uses TRBV13 with TRBJ2-1, with 9 positions matching TRBD2. This CDR3 has 14 amino acids. V was clipped by 4 bases and J by 9 bases; unmatched bases: 7. CDR1 and CDR2 from the germline V gene are PRHDT and FYEKMQ (reference sequence). CDR3 DNA sequence: TGTGCCAGCAGCTCTAGCGGGAAGGCGATTGAGCAGTTCTTC. Its translation is CASSSSGKAIEQFF.

This clone showed up just a few times. The chain combines TRBV5-4 with TRBJ1-3; 8 bases are a match to TRBD1. Germline V gene lookup returns CDR1 SGHNT and CDR2 YYREEE (reference sequence). The CDR3 loop spans 17 amino acids. V shed 1 base, J shed 0 bases, and the junction held 6 bases outside the gene matches. This CDR3 is CASSLWPGQASGNTIYF. The CDR3 DNA reads TGTGCCAGCAGCTTGTGGCCGGGACAGGCCTCTGGAAACACCATATATTTT.